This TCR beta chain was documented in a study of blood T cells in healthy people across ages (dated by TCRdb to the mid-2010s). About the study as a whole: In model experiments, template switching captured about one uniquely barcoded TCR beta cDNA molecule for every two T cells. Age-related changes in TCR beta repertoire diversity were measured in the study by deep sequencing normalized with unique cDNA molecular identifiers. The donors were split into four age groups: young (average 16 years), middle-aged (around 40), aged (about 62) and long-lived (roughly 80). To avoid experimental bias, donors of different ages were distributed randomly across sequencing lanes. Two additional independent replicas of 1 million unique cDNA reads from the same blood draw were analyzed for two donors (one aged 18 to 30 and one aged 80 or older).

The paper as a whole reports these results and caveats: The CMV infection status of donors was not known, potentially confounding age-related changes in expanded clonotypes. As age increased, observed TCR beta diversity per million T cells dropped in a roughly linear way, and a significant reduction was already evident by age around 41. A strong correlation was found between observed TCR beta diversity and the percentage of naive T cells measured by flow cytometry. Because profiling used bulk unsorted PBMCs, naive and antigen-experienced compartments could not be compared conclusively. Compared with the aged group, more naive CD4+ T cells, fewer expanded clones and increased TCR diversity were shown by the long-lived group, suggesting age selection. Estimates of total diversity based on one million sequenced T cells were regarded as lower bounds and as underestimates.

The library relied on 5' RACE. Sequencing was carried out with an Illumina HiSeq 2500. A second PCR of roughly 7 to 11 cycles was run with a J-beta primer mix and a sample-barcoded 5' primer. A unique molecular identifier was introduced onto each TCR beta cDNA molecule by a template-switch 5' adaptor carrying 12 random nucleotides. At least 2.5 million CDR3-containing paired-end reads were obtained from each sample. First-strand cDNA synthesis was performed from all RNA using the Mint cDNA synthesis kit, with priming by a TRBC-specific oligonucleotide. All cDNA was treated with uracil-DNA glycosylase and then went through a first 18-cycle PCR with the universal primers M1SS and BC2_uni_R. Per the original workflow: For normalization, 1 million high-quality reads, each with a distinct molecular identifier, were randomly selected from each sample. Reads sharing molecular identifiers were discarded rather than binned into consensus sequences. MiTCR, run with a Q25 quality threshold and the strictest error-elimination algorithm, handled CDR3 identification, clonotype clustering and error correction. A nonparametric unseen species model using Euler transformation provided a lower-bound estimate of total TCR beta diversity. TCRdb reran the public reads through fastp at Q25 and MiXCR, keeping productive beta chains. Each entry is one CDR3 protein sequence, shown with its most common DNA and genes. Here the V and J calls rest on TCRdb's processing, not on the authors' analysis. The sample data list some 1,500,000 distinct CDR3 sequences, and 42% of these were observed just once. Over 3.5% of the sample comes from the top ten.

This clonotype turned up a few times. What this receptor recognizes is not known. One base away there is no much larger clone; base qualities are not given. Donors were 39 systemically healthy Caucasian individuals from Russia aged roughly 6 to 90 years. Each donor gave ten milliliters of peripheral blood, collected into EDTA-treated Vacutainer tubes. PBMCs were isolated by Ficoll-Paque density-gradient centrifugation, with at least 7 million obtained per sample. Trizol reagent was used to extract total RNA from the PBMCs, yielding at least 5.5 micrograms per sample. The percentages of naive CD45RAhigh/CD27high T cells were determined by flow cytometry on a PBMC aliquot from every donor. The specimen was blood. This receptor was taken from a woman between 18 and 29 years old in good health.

The nucleotides are TGTGCCAGCAGTCCAAACATTGACAGGCTACTGTACTTC. It is translated as CASSPNIDRLLYF. The rearranged chain carries TRBV12-3 or TRBV12-4 and TRBJ2-7; TRBD1 is perhaps the D gene, given 6 matching bases. The CDR3 holds 13 amino acids from the cysteine to the phenylalanine. The entry retains the CDR3 DNA only, 39 bases that are in frame from base 1. The V end loses 5 bases and the J end loses 12 bases, and a stretch of 20 bases separates them.